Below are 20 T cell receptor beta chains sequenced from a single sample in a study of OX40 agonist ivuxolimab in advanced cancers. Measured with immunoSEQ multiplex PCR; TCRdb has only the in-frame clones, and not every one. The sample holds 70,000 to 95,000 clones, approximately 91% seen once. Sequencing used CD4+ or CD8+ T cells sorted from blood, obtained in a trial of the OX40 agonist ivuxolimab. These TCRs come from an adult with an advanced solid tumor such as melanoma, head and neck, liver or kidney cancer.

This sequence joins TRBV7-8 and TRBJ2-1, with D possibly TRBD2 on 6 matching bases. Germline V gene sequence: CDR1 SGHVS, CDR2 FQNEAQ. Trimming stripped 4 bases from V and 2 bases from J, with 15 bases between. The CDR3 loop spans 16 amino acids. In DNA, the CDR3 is TGTGCCAGCAGCTCCAGAGACGGAGGGGCCTACAATGAGCAGTTCTTC. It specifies CASSSRDGGAYNEQFF.

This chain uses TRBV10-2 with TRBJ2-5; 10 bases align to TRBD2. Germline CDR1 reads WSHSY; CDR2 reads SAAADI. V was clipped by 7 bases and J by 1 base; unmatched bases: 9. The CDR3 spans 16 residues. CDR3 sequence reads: CASNPLAGVSQETQYF. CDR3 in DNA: TGCGCCAGCAACCCCCTAGCGGGAGTATCCCAAGAGACCCAGTACTTC.

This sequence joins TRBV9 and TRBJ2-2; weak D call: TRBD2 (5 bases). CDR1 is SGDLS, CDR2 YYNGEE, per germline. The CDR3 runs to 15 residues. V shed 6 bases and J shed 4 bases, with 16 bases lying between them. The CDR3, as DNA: TGTGCCAGCACCGGCGGGTTTTCGGGCACCGGGGAGCTGTTTTTT. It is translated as CASTGGFSGTGELFF.

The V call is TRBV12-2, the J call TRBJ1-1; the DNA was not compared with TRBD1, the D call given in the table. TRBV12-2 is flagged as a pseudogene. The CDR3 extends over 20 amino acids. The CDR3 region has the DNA TGTGCAAGTCGCTTCGCAGACCCCTACAGGGGCATTTATTTGAGCACTGAAGCTTTCTTT. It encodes CASRFADPYRGIYLSTEAFF.

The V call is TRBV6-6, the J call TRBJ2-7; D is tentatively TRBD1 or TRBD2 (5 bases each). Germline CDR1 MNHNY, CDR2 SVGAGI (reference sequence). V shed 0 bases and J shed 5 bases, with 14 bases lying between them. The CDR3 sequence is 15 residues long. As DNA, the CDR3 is TGTGCCAGCAGTTACTCGGGACGTAGAATCCACGAGCAGTACTTC. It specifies CASSYSGRRIHEQYF.

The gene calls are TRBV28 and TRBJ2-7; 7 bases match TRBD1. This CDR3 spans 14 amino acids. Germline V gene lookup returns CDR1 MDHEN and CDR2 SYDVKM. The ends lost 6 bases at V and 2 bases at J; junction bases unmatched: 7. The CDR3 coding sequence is TGTGCCAGCAGGGACGGGACAGTCCCCTACGAGCAGTACTTC. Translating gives CASRDGTVPYEQYF.

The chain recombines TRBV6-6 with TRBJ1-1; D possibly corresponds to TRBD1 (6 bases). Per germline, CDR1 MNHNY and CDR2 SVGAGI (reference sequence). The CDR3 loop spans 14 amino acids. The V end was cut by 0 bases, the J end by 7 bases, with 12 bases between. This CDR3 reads CASSYSGGQDEAFF. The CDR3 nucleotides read TGTGCCAGCAGTTACTCCGGGGGGCAGGATGAAGCTTTCTTT.

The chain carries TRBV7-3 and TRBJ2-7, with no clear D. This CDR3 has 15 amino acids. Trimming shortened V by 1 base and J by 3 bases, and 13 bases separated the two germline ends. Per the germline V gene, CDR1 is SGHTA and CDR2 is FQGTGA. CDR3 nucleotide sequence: TGTGCCAGCAGCTTAATGGCAGCTTCTCTCTACGAGCAGTACTTC. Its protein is CASSLMAASLYEQYF.

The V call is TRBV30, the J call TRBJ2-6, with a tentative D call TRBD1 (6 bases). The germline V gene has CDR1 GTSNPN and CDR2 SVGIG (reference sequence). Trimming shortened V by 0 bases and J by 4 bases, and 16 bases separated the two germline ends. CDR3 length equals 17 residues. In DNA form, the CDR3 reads TGTGCCTGGAGTGTCAGCAGGGGAACTCACGGGGCCAACGTCCTGACTTTC. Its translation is CAWSVSRGTHGANVLTF.

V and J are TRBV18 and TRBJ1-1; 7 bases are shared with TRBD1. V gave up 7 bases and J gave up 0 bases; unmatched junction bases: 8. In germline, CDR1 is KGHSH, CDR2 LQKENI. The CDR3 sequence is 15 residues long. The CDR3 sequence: CASLPGQNMNTEAFF. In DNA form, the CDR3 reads TGTGCCAGCTTACCGGGACAGAACATGAACACTGAAGCTTTCTTT.

The CDR3 here is CASRLAGEDAQHF. CDR3 DNA sequence: TGTGCCAGCAGACTAGCGGGGGAAGATGCCCAGCATTTT. The J gene is TRBJ1-5, the V gene TRBV28, with D possibly TRBD1 on 5 matching bases. The CDR3 length is 13 residues. The germline CDR1 and CDR2 sequences are MDHEN and SYDVKM. V lost 6 bases and J lost 11, with 17 bases in between. Full variable domain (outside the CDR3, taken from reference TRBV28 and TRBJ1-5): DVKVTQSSRYLVKRTGEKVFLECVQDMDHENMFWYRQDPGLGLRLIYFSYDVKMKEKGDIPEGYSVSREKKERFSLILESASTNQTSMYLCASRLAGEDAQHFGDGTRLSIL.

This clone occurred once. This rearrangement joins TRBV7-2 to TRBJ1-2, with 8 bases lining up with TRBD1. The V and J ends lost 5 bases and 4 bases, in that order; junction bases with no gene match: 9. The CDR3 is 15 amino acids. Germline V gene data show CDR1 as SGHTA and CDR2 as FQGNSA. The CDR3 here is CASSLKTGVGYGYTF. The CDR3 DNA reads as TGTGCCAGCAGCCTGAAGACAGGGGTCGGCTATGGCTACACCTTC.

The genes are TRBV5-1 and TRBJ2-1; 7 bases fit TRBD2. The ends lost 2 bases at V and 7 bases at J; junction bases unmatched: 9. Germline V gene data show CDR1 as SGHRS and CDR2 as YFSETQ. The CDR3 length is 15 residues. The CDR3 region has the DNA TGCGCCAGCAGCTTTCTACCTGGGAGGGAGAATGAGCAGTTCTTC. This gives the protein CASSFLPGRENEQFF.

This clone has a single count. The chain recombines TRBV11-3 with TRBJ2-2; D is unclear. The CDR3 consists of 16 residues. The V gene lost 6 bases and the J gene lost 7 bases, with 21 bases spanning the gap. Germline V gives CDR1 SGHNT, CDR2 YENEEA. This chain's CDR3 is CASRWMETGSRGELFF. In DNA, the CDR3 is TGTGCCAGCAGGTGGATGGAGACTGGTAGTCGCGGGGAGCTGTTTTTT. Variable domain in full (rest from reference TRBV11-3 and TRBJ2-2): EAGVVQSPRYKIIEKKQPVAFWCNPISGHNTLYWYLQNLGQGPELLIRYENEEAVDDSQLPKDRFSAERLKGVDSTLKIQPAELGDSAVYLCASRWMETGSRGELFFGEGSRLTVL.

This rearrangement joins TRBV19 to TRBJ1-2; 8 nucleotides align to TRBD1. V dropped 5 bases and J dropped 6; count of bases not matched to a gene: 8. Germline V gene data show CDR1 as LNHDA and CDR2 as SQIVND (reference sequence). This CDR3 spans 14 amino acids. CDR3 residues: CASSRDRRKDGYTF. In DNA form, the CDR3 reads TGTGCCAGTAGTCGGGACAGGAGGAAGGATGGCTACACCTTC. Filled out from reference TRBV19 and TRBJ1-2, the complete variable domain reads DGGITQSPKYLFRKEGQNVTLSCEQNLNHDAMYWYRQDPGQGLRLIYYSQIVNDFQKGDIAEGYSVSREKKESFPLTVTSAQKNPTAFYLCASSRDRRKDGYTFGSGTRLTVV.

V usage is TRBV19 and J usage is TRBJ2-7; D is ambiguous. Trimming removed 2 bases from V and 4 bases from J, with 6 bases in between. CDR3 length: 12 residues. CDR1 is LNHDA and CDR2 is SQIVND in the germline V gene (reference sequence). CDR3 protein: CASSIKGYEQYF. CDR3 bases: TGTGCCAGTAGTATAAAAGGGTACGAGCAGTACTTC.

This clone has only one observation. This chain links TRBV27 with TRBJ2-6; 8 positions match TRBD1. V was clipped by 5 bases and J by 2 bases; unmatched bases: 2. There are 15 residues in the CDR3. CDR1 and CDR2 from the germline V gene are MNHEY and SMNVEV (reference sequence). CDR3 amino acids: CASSNRGTGANVLTF. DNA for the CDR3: TGTGCCAGCAGTAACAGGGGGACTGGGGCCAACGTCCTGACTTTC.

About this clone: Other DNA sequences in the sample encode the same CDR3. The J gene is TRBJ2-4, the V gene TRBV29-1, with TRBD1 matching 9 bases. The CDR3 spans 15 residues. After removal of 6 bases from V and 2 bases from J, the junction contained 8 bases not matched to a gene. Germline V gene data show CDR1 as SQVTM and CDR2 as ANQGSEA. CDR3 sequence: CSVRHRGLSKNIQYF. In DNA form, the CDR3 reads TGCAGCGTGCGCCACAGGGGGCTGTCCAAAAACATTCAGTACTTC.

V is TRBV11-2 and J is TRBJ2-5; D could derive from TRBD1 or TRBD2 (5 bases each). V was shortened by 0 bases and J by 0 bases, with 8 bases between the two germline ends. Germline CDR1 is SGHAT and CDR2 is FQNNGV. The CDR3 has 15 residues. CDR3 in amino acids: CASSLDEGYQETQYF. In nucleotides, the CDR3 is TGTGCCAGCAGCTTAGATGAGGGGTACCAAGAGACCCAGTACTTC.

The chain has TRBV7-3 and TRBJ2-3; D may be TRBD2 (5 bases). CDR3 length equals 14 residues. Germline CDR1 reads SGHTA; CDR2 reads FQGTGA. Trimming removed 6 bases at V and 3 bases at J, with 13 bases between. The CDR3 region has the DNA TGTGCCAGCAGTCTGGACTTCACGACAGATACGCAGTATTTT. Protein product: CASSLDFTTDTQYF.